The rows below give T cell receptor beta chains drawn from one sample of a study of human T cells and chemical hapten exposure. TCRdb re-derived calls from the RACE reads in MiXCR, one entry per CDR3 protein. The table records 95,000 or so distinct CDR3 sequences, 11% of them present only once. The sample was whole blood, taken in connection with sensitization to the hapten diphenylcyclopropenone (DPC). The receptors were gathered from a woman between 40 and 50 years old with alopecia areata. Some clones in this sample may be carry-over from other donors' samples. Both conserved end residues are part of each CDR3. The order of the fields is D gene, clone size, J gene, V gene, CDR3 protein, CDR3 DNA. D genes are given only for firm matches. Some rows mark clone size as missing; the rest say once, few, many or name a class of expanded clone.

D gene: -; clone size: many; J gene: TRBJ1-2; V gene: TRBV18; CDR3 protein: CASSPVQYYGYTF; CDR3 DNA: TGTGCCAGCTCACCAGTGCAATACTATGGCTACACCTTC
D gene: TRBD1; clone size: -; J gene: TRBJ1-2; V gene: TRBV27; CDR3 protein: CASSWGQGASYGYTF; CDR3 DNA: TGTGCCAGCAGTTGGGGACAGGGGGCAAGCTATGGCTACACCTTC
D gene: TRBD2; clone size: -; J gene: TRBJ2-1; V gene: TRBV4-3; CDR3 protein: CASSQDYRLAGLNEQFF; CDR3 DNA: TGCGCCAGCAGCCAAGATTATCGACTAGCGGGGCTCAATGAGCAGTTCTTC
D gene: -; clone size: -; J gene: TRBJ2-7; V gene: TRBV2; CDR3 protein: CASRIDLAPEQYF; CDR3 DNA: TGTGCCAGCAGAATCGATCTGGCGCCCGAGCAGTACTTC
D gene: -; clone size: -; J gene: TRBJ2-3; V gene: TRBV5-4; CDR3 protein: CASSLVRTDTQYF; CDR3 DNA: TGTGCCAGCAGCTTGGTCAGAACAGATACGCAGTATTTT
D gene: TRBD1; clone size: many; J gene: TRBJ2-7; V gene: TRBV6-5; CDR3 protein: CASSYEGTGTYEQYF; CDR3 DNA: TGTGCCAGCAGTTACGAGGGGACAGGGACCTACGAGCAGTACTTC
D gene: TRBD1; clone size: many; J gene: TRBJ1-5; V gene: TRBV7-2; CDR3 protein: CASSLVAGGINQPQHF; CDR3 DNA: TGTGCCAGCAGCTTAGTGGCAGGGGGGATAAATCAGCCCCAGCATTTT
D gene: -; clone size: few; J gene: TRBJ2-4; V gene: TRBV25-1; CDR3 protein: CASSESGQHKNIQYF; CDR3 DNA: TGTGCCAGCAGTGAATCTGGACAGCACAAAAACATTCAGTACTTC
D gene: TRBD1; clone size: many; J gene: TRBJ2-7; V gene: TRBV29-1; CDR3 protein: CSVRTGKDYEQYF; CDR3 DNA: TGCAGCGTCCGGACAGGGAAGGACTACGAGCAGTACTTC
D gene: TRBD1; clone size: -; J gene: TRBJ2-7; V gene: TRBV11-2; CDR3 protein: CASSLDTGQQYEQYF; CDR3 DNA: TGTGCCAGCAGCTTAGATACGGGACAGCAGTACGAGCAGTACTTC
D gene: TRBD2; clone size: many; J gene: TRBJ2-7; V gene: TRBV18; CDR3 protein: CASSPLLAGVTEQYF; CDR3 DNA: TGTGCCAGCTCACCACTACTAGCGGGGGTCACCGAGCAGTACTTC
D gene: -; clone size: -; J gene: TRBJ1-1; V gene: TRBV7-3; CDR3 protein: CASSTGGAMNTEAFF; CDR3 DNA: TGTGCCAGCAGCACTGGCGGGGCGATGAACACTGAAGCTTTCTTT
D gene: -; clone size: many; J gene: TRBJ2-3; V gene: TRBV15; CDR3 protein: CATSRDRASTDTQYF; CDR3 DNA: TGTGCCACCAGCAGAGACAGGGCCAGCACAGATACGCAGTATTTT
D gene: -; clone size: few; J gene: TRBJ2-2; V gene: TRBV10-1; CDR3 protein: CASAKRRDTGELFF; CDR3 DNA: TGCGCCAGCGCGAAACGGAGGGACACCGGGGAGCTGTTTTTT
D gene: -; clone size: -; J gene: TRBJ1-3; V gene: TRBV12-3/TRBV12-4; CDR3 protein: CASSFPGRISGNTIYF; CDR3 DNA: TGTGCCAGCAGCTTCCCGGGACGGATTTCTGGAAACACCATATATTTT
D gene: -; clone size: -; J gene: TRBJ1-1; V gene: TRBV12-3/TRBV12-4; CDR3 protein: CASSLALGGARSSEAFF; CDR3 DNA: TGTGCCAGCAGTTTAGCGCTGGGGGGCGCGAGGTCGTCTGAAGCTTTCTTT
D gene: TRBD2; clone size: many; J gene: TRBJ2-2; V gene: TRBV2; CDR3 protein: CATQPSGRGNTGELFF; CDR3 DNA: TGTGCCACCCAACCGAGCGGGAGAGGAAACACCGGGGAGCTGTTTTTT
D gene: -; clone size: -; J gene: TRBJ2-7; V gene: TRBV25-1; CDR3 protein: CASTGDRGVEQYF; CDR3 DNA: TGTGCCAGCACGGGGGACCGCGGGGTCGAGCAGTACTTC
D gene: TRBD1; clone size: -; J gene: TRBJ1-4; V gene: TRBV5-4; CDR3 protein: CASSSPGQGMGREKLFF; CDR3 DNA: TGTGCCAGCAGCTCGCCGGGACAGGGGATGGGACGCGAAAAACTGTTTTTT
D gene: -; clone size: many; J gene: TRBJ2-7; V gene: TRBV29-1; CDR3 protein: CSGGQWGRGEQYF; CDR3 DNA: TGCAGCGGCGGACAGTGGGGGAGAGGCGAGCAGTACTTC
D gene: -; clone size: -; J gene: TRBJ1-3; V gene: TRBV28; CDR3 protein: CASGGANSGNTIYF; CDR3 DNA: TGTGCCAGCGGGGGAGCGAACTCTGGAAACACCATATATTTT
D gene: TRBD1; clone size: -; J gene: TRBJ2-5; V gene: TRBV5-1; CDR3 protein: CASSPTGGAETQYF; CDR3 DNA: TGCGCCAGCAGTCCTACAGGGGGCGCGGAGACCCAGTACTTC
D gene: TRBD1; clone size: -; J gene: TRBJ1-2; V gene: TRBV27; CDR3 protein: CASSLSTGNYGYTF; CDR3 DNA: TGTGCCAGCAGTTTATCGACAGGGAACTATGGCTACACCTTC
D gene: -; clone size: many; J gene: TRBJ2-1; V gene: TRBV6-6; CDR3 protein: CASSHGVGKSYNEQFF; CDR3 DNA: TGTGCCAGCAGCCACGGGGTGGGGAAATCCTACAATGAGCAGTTCTTC
D gene: -; clone size: many; J gene: TRBJ1-2; V gene: TRBV7-2; CDR3 protein: CASSLDRRGYTF; CDR3 DNA: TGTGCCAGCAGCTTAGACAGGAGGGGCTACACCTTC
D gene: TRBD2; clone size: -; J gene: TRBJ2-1; V gene: TRBV4-2; CDR3 protein: CASSQASGSSYNEQFF; CDR3 DNA: TGTGCCAGCAGCCAAGCTAGCGGGTCCTCCTACAATGAGCAGTTCTTC
D gene: -; clone size: -; J gene: TRBJ2-4; V gene: TRBV7-2; CDR3 protein: CASSSGLQNIQYF; CDR3 DNA: TGTGCCAGCAGCTCCGGACTTCAGAACATTCAGTACTTC
D gene: -; clone size: many; J gene: TRBJ2-2; V gene: TRBV24-1; CDR3 protein: CATSEFRGGELFF; CDR3 DNA: TGTGCCACCAGTGAGTTCAGGGGCGGGGAGCTGTTTTTT
D gene: TRBD1; clone size: many; J gene: TRBJ2-4; V gene: TRBV5-4; CDR3 protein: CASSYGQGENIQYF; CDR3 DNA: TGTGCCAGCAGCTACGGACAGGGAGAAAACATTCAGTACTTC
D gene: TRBD2; clone size: many; J gene: TRBJ2-7; V gene: TRBV29-1; CDR3 protein: CSVEEGLAGRYEQYF; CDR3 DNA: TGCAGCGTTGAAGAGGGACTAGCGGGTCGCTACGAGCAGTACTTC
D gene: TRBD2; clone size: -; J gene: TRBJ2-2; V gene: TRBV2; CDR3 protein: CASWRTSGVGGELFF; CDR3 DNA: TGTGCCAGCTGGCGGACTAGCGGGGTCGGTGGGGAGCTGTTTTTT
D gene: -; clone size: -; J gene: TRBJ2-1; V gene: TRBV12-3/TRBV12-4; CDR3 protein: CASSSQNTQIGQFF; CDR3 DNA: TGTGCCAGCAGTTCGCAAAACACCCAAATCGGGCAGTTCTTC
D gene: -; clone size: many; J gene: TRBJ2-7; V gene: TRBV12-3/TRBV12-4; CDR3 protein: CASSSGTGEFYEQYF; CDR3 DNA: TGTGCCAGCAGTTCGGGCACGGGGGAGTTTTACGAGCAGTACTTC
D gene: TRBD2; clone size: -; J gene: TRBJ2-1; V gene: TRBV7-6; CDR3 protein: CAGRPASGGASNEQFF; CDR3 DNA: TGTGCCGGCAGACCGGCTAGCGGGGGGGCCTCCAATGAGCAGTTCTTC
D gene: TRBD2; clone size: many; J gene: TRBJ2-3; V gene: TRBV6-2/TRBV6-3; CDR3 protein: CAAGLAEWGTQYF; CDR3 DNA: TGTGCAGCGGGACTGGCCGAATGGGGTACGCAGTATTTT
D gene: -; clone size: few; J gene: TRBJ1-1; V gene: TRBV7-8; CDR3 protein: CASSLGVVEAFF; CDR3 DNA: TGTGCCAGCAGCTTAGGCGTAGTTGAAGCTTTCTTT
D gene: -; clone size: few; J gene: TRBJ1-1; V gene: TRBV18; CDR3 protein: CASSPRQPDRNTEAFF; CDR3 DNA: TGTGCCAGCTCACCACGTCAGCCCGATAGGAACACTGAAGCTTTCTTT
D gene: TRBD1; clone size: few; J gene: TRBJ2-1; V gene: TRBV11-3; CDR3 protein: CASSSGTGMNNEQFF; CDR3 DNA: TGTGCCAGCAGCTCCGGGACAGGCATGAACAATGAGCAGTTCTTC
D gene: TRBD1; clone size: many; J gene: TRBJ2-7; V gene: TRBV6-5; CDR3 protein: CASSFHGTGFEQYF; CDR3 DNA: TGTGCCAGCAGTTTTCATGGGACAGGGTTCGAGCAGTACTTC
D gene: -; clone size: many; J gene: TRBJ1-5; V gene: TRBV20-1; CDR3 protein: CSARVNRDGGNQPQHF; CDR3 DNA: TGCAGTGCTAGAGTGAACAGGGATGGGGGCAATCAGCCCCAGCATTTT
D gene: -; clone size: many; J gene: TRBJ1-2; V gene: TRBV6-5; CDR3 protein: CASSYRQVEPPRGYTF; CDR3 DNA: TGTGCCAGCAGTTACCGCCAGGTCGAACCGCCGAGAGGCTACACCTTC